This T cell receptor beta chain stems from a study of blood T cell repertoires in COVID-19. Study-level information: The United States, Italy and Spain provided the acute and convalescent COVID-19 samples. T cells, B-cell-depleted T cells, or PBMCs provided the cDNA or gDNA that served as material.

Per the authors' pipeline: From reference gene primer amplification, estimates of nucleated cell counts were derived. Sequencing used immunoSEQ multiplex PCR; TCRdb keeps in-frame clones, though not all of them. V and J calls and clone size are given by that table; D and trimming were obtained from the DNA. Of about 100,000 clones listed, around four fifths are singletons. The sequence came from a man aged 45-60 years with active or convalescent COVID-19. Material for sequencing was peripheral blood.

CDR3 amino acids: CATSDWTSGRLYQETQYF. CDR3 bases: TGTGCCACCAGTGATTGGACTAGCGGGAGACTGTACCAAGAGACCCAGTACTTC. The chain links TRBV24-1 to TRBJ2-5; 13 nucleotides line up with TRBD2. The CDR3 has 18 residues. CDR1 KGHDR and CDR2 SFDVKD come from the germline V gene. V shed 2 bases and J 0 bases; nucleotides not matched to a gene: 5.